Each of the 25 T cell receptor beta chains below was sequenced from the same sample in a study of cytomegalovirus exposure and HLA in healthy donors. Primers included in the PCR were 60 Vbeta and 13 Jbeta primers. Profiled with immunoSEQ multiplex PCR; TCRdb holds only in-frame clones, not every one. Of about 200,000 clones listed, about 13% are singletons. The sample was PBMCs. These receptors came from a man in his fifties in good health and CMV-seropositive.

V and J are TRBV18 and TRBJ2-5; D uncertain. V was cut by 6 bases and J by 4 bases, with 15 bases left in between. CDR3 length: 14 residues. Per germline, CDR1 KGHSH and CDR2 LQKENI. CDR3 residues: CASSPAQTLETQYF. As DNA, the CDR3 is TGTGCCAGCTCCCCCGCCCAGACACTAGAGACCCAGTACTTC. Full variable domain (outside the CDR3, taken from reference TRBV18 and TRBJ2-5): NAGVMQNPRHLVRRRGQEARLRCSPMKGHSHVYWYRQLPEEGLKFMVYLQKENIIDESGMPKERFSAEFPKEGPSILRIQQVVRGDSAAYFCASSPAQTLETQYFGPGTRLLVL.

A few counts support this clone. Other DNA sequences in this sample translate to the same CDR3. The V gene is TRBV7-9, the J gene TRBJ1-1; no clear D gene. V was pared by 6 bases and J by 5 bases, with 13 bases between. This CDR3 spans 13 amino acids. Germline CDR1 SEHNR, CDR2 FQNEAQ (reference sequence). CDR3 in amino acids: CASSLGTNTEAFF. Here the CDR3 DNA reads TGTGCCAGCAGTCTAGGCACCAATACTGAAGCTTTCTTT.

The chain is built from TRBV6-1 and TRBJ1-1; D is uncertain. CDR1 and CDR2 from the germline V gene are MNHNS and SASEGT. The germline V and J ends were trimmed by 4 bases and 6 bases, with 9 bases remaining between them. The CDR3 runs to 12 residues. CDR3 bases: TGTGCCAGCAGTGCAGGCTTAGCTGAAGCTTTCTTT. This encodes CASSAGLAEAFF.

The rearrangement uses TRBV6-6 and TRBJ1-5, with TRBD1 as a possible D gene (5 bases). The V and J ends lost 5 bases and 6 bases respectively, with 14 bases between them. Germline V gene sequence: CDR1 MNHNY, CDR2 SVGAGI (reference sequence). The CDR3 extends over 14 amino acids. In DNA, the CDR3 is TGTGCCAGCAGTCAACCAGGGAAAAGTCAGCCCCAGCATTTT. Protein product: CASSQPGKSQPQHF.

V gene TRBV15 combines with J gene TRBJ2-1; TRBD2 matches at 11 bases. The germline V gene encodes CDR1 LNHNV and CDR2 YYDKDF (reference sequence). CDR3 size: 15 residues. With V trimmed by 6 bases and J by 4 bases, 5 bases remained unmatched. As DNA, the CDR3 is TGTGCCACCAGTCCTCTAGCGGGGGGTTACAATGAGCAGTTCTTC. This gives the protein CATSPLAGGYNEQFF.

This chain uses TRBV7-9 with TRBJ2-2; 10 nucleotides align to TRBD1. The J segment lost 1 base and the V segment lost 3 bases, leaving 2 bases of the junction unmatched. The germline V gene has CDR1 SEHNR and CDR2 FQNEAQ (reference sequence). The CDR3 contains 16 residues. In nucleotides, the CDR3 is TGTGCCAGCAGCTTCAGGACAGGGGGGAACACCGGGGAGCTGTTTTTT. It codes for CASSFRTGGNTGELFF.

The rearrangement links TRBV6-1 to TRBJ1-2, with 9 positions matching TRBD1. CDR3 length equals 14 residues. V lost 2 bases and J lost 9; bases outside the gene matches: 7. Per germline, CDR1 MNHNS and CDR2 SASEGT. CDR3 sequence: CASSESTGGSSYTF. CDR3 in DNA: TGTGCCAGCAGTGAATCGACAGGGGGTAGTAGCTACACCTTC.

This clone was found a few times. The V and J genes are TRBV5-8 and TRBJ1-4, with D perhaps matching TRBD1 (5 bases). This CDR3 spans 17 amino acids. Per germline, CDR1 SGHTS and CDR2 YDEGEE. V was cut by 0 bases and J by 0 bases, with 12 bases left in between. CDR3 DNA: TGTGCCAGCAGCTTGGCCATAGGGGTTGCAACTAATGAAAAACTGTTTTTT. Its protein product is CASSLAIGVATNEKLFF.

This clone was recorded a few times. The chain combines TRBV6-6 with TRBJ1-2; no firm D call. V lost 8 bases to trimming and J lost 1 base, with 8 bases between them. The CDR3 sequence is 12 residues long. Germline assignment: CDR1 MNHNY and CDR2 SVGAGI (reference sequence). The CDR3 here is CASVTVNYGYTF. The CDR3 DNA reads TGTGCCAGCGTGACTGTTAACTATGGCTACACCTTC.

J is TRBJ2-2 and V is TRBV5-1, with 10 bases identical to TRBD1. This CDR3 is built from 14 residues. V lost 6 bases to trimming and J lost 2 bases; unmatched junction nucleotides: 1. Germline loops: CDR1 SGHRS, CDR2 YFSETQ. The CDR3 here is CASKTGGNTGELFF. The DNA for the CDR3 is TGCGCCAGCAAGACAGGGGGCAACACCGGGGAGCTGTTTTTT.

V and J are TRBV6-1 and TRBJ1-2; the match to TRBD1 covers 9 bases. V was pared by 5 bases and J by 8 bases, with 9 bases of the junction left unmatched. CDR3 size: 14 residues. CDR1 is MNHNS, CDR2 SASEGT, per germline. The CDR3 protein is CASSLQGASEGYTF. CDR3 DNA sequence: TGTGCCAGCAGTCTACAGGGGGCATCTGAAGGCTACACCTTC.

This clone was seen more than once but under ten times. CDR3 sequence reads: CASSSGQGNTEAFF. The DNA for the CDR3 is TGTGCCAGCTCATCCGGACAGGGGAACACTGAAGCTTTCTTT. This chain uses TRBV18 with TRBJ1-1; the match to TRBD1 covers 8 bases. The V segment lost 5 bases and the J segment 1 base; nucleotides outside the gene matches: 3. The germline CDR1 and CDR2 sequences are KGHSH and LQKENI. The CDR3 runs 14 residues.

J is TRBJ2-2 and V is TRBV5-1; D remains ambiguous. The J call is uncertain, as TRBJ1-3 better fits the DNA end. The CDR3 loop spans 14 amino acids. CDR1 is SGHRS and CDR2 is YFSETQ in the germline V gene. This CDR3 reads CASSPGDSGNTIYF. The CDR3 DNA follows: TGCGCCAGCAGCCCCGGGGATTCTGGAAACACCATATATTTT.

This clone was seen a handful of times. The genes are TRBV25-1 and TRBJ2-1; D remains ambiguous. The CDR3 consists of 11 residues. V lost 4 bases and J lost 6, with 4 bases in between. Germline V gene data show CDR1 as MGHDK and CDR2 as SYGVNS. The DNA for the CDR3 is TGTGCCAGCAGTGGTAGCAATGAGCAGTTCTTC. This encodes CASSGSNEQFF.

A few counts support this clone. The rearrangement uses TRBV6-1 and TRBJ2-4; D is possibly TRBD2 (5 bases). Germline CDR1 and CDR2: MNHNS and SASEGT. Between the trimmed V and J ends, which lost 5 bases and 0 bases, there was a span of 11 bases. The CDR3 sequence is 15 residues long. The CDR3 DNA follows: TGTGCCAGCAGTTCGGGGATTCTAGCCAAAAACATTCAGTACTTC. This codes for CASSSGILAKNIQYF.

This clone occurred a few times. The chain uses TRBV5-6 and TRBJ1-3; the D is unclear. In germline, CDR1 is SGHDT, CDR2 YYEEEE. The germline V and J ends were trimmed by 3 bases and 8 bases, with 12 bases remaining between them. The CDR3 covers 13 residues. This CDR3 is CASSSPHADTIYF. The CDR3 DNA sequence: TGTGCCAGCAGCTCACCCCATGCGGACACCATATATTTT.

This clone was counted a few times. CDR3 sequence reads: CASSLLWRGGYNEQFF. The CDR3, as DNA: TGTGCCAGCAGCTTACTGTGGCGGGGGGGTTACAATGAGCAGTTCTTC. The chain has TRBV7-2 and TRBJ2-1, with 9 nucleotides matching TRBD2. There are 16 residues in the CDR3. J was trimmed by 4 bases and V by 2 bases; bases with no gene match: 6. CDR1 SGHTA and CDR2 FQGNSA come from the germline V gene.

This clone was observed a few times. This sequence joins TRBV30 and TRBJ1-1; D is perhaps TRBD1 (6 bases). From germline, CDR1 is GTSNPN and CDR2 SVGIG (reference sequence). The CDR3 length is 14 residues. The V end lost 7 bases, the J end lost 2 bases, and 17 bases lay between the germline ends. CDR3 residues: CASTVGTYNTEAFF. Here the CDR3 DNA reads TGTGCCTCAACGGTCGGGACATACAACACTGAAGCTTTCTTT. The whole variable domain, remainder taken from reference TRBV30 and TRBJ1-1, is SQTIHQWPATLVQPVGSPLSLECTVEGTSNPNLYWYRQAAGRGLQLLFYSVGIGQISSEVPQNLSASRPQDRQFILSSKKLLLSDSGFYLCASTVGTYNTEAFFGQGTRLTVV.

This CDR3 reads CASSIGGTINQPQHF. As DNA, the CDR3 is TGTGCCAGTAGTATAGGCGGGACCATCAATCAGCCCCAGCATTTT. V gene TRBV19 combines with J gene TRBJ1-5, with D tentatively TRBD1 (5 bases). The CDR3 sequence is 15 residues long. The germline V gene has CDR1 LNHDA and CDR2 SQIVND (reference sequence). V was trimmed by 1 base and J by 3 bases, leaving 10 bases between them.

Turning to this clone: The sample holds other DNA sequences that translate to the same CDR3. The chain is built from TRBV15 and TRBJ1-2; 7 positions match TRBD1. Germline CDR1 LNHNV, CDR2 YYDKDF (reference sequence). The V and J ends lost 0 bases and 5 bases, in that order; junction bases with no gene match: 3. This CDR3 spans 14 amino acids. In nucleotides, the CDR3 is TGTGCCACCAGCAGAGATGGGACAGCTTATGGCTACACCTTC. Protein sequence: CATSRDGTAYGYTF.

The chain uses TRBV2 and TRBJ1-4, with TRBD1 matching over 8 bases. CDR3 size: 15 residues. The V gene's germline CDR1 is SNHLY and CDR2 FYNNEI. J was trimmed by 0 bases and V by 7 bases; bases with no gene match: 4. CDR3 amino acids: CASKDRGATNEKLFF. The CDR3 bases are TGTGCCAGCAAAGACAGGGGTGCAACTAATGAAAAACTGTTTTTT.

This clone occurred a few times. The chain's CDR3 is CATSPLGAIPTGELFF. DNA of the CDR3: TGTGCCACCTCACCCCTAGGGGCAATACCCACCGGGGAGCTGTTTTTT. The genes are TRBV27 and TRBJ2-2, with D perhaps TRBD1 (5 bases). Germline lookup yields CDR1 MNHEY and CDR2 SMNVEV (reference sequence). Deletions cut 10 bases from V and 4 bases from J, with 22 bases between. The CDR3 consists of 16 residues.

The chain couples TRBV5-4 to TRBJ1-2; D remains unclear. Germline-derived CDR1 and CDR2 are SGHNT and YYREEE (reference sequence). V shed 0 bases and J shed 8 bases, with 17 bases lying between them. This CDR3 region has 15 residues. The DNA of the CDR3 is TGTGCCAGCAGCTTGGACAGTGAGCCCTCTATGGGCTACACCTTC. Translation gives CASSLDSEPSMGYTF. Drawing the rest from reference TRBV5-4 and TRBJ1-2, the complete variable domain is ETGVTQSPTHLIKTRGQQVTLRCSSQSGHNTVSWYQQALGQGPQFIFQYYREEENGRGNFPPRFSGLQFPNYSSELNVNALELDDSALYLCASSLDSEPSMGYTFGSGTRLTVV.

V is TRBV7-9 and J is TRBJ2-7; 7 positions agree with TRBD1. The germline V gene encodes CDR1 SEHNR and CDR2 FQNEAQ (reference sequence). V lost 2 bases and J lost 5; bases outside the gene matches: 6. The CDR3 is 14 residues long. The CDR3 DNA reads as TGTGCCAGCAGCTTATTTAGGGGGCCCGACGAGCAGTACTTC. Protein: CASSLFRGPDEQYF.

The chain links TRBV2 to TRBJ2-1, with D possibly TRBD2 on 6 matching bases. V lost 5 bases, J lost 4 bases, and 9 bases lay in between. There are 13 residues in the CDR3. Germline values: CDR1 SNHLY, CDR2 FYNNEI. CDR3 sequence (DNA): TGTGCCAGCAGTCGGGAGAGTTACAATGAGCAGTTCTTC. This sequence encodes CASSRESYNEQFF.